This is a list of T cell receptor beta chains from one sample in a study of CD4 T cells in relation to SARS-CoV-2 and coronaviruses. This table comes from immunoSEQ multiplex PCR, and its TCRdb copy is limited to in-frame clones, with some not included. Seen here are about 17,000 clones, about 81% observed once, and the top ten hold 31%. Their target antigens are unknown. Sequencing was performed on CD4+ T cells from PBMCs, cultured in vitro. The receptors originated from a human donor in good health. CDR3s include the opening cysteine and the closing phenylalanine or tryptophan. The order of the fields is J gene, clone size, D gene, V gene, CDR3 protein, CDR3 DNA. A D gene is named only where the DNA matches it firmly. Not all rows give a size; the values are once, few, many and, for expanded clones, a class.

J gene: TRBJ2-7; clone size: -; D gene: TRBD1; V gene: TRBV5-1; CDR3 protein: CASSSDRGFSYEQYF; CDR3 DNA: TGCGCCAGCAGCTCGGACAGGGGGTTTTCCTACGAGCAGTACTTC
J gene: TRBJ1-1; clone size: once; D gene: -; V gene: TRBV4-3; CDR3 protein: CASSQDLGTSFTEAFF; CDR3 DNA: TGCGCCAGCAGCCAAGATCTCGGGACATCCTTCACTGAAGCTTTCTTT
J gene: TRBJ1-2; clone size: -; D gene: TRBD1; V gene: TRBV5-1; CDR3 protein: CASASTGINYGYTF; CDR3 DNA: TGCGCCAGCGCATCGACAGGGATAAACTATGGCTACACCTTC
J gene: TRBJ2-3; clone size: -; D gene: TRBD1; V gene: TRBV9; CDR3 protein: CASSGTGKTQYF; CDR3 DNA: TGTGCCAGCAGCGGGACAGGGAAAACGCAGTATTTT
J gene: TRBJ1-1; clone size: -; D gene: TRBD1; V gene: TRBV19; CDR3 protein: CASSLIGTGDTEAFF; CDR3 DNA: TGTGCCAGTAGTCTGATTGGGACAGGCGACACTGAAGCTTTCTTT
J gene: TRBJ1-5; clone size: -; D gene: TRBD1; V gene: TRBV19; CDR3 protein: CASSSPGGGNQPQHF; CDR3 DNA: TGTGCCAGTTCCTCCCCAGGGGGAGGCAATCAGCCCCAGCATTTT
J gene: TRBJ1-2; clone size: -; D gene: -; V gene: TRBV7-2; CDR3 protein: CASSATHRDKTNYGYTF; CDR3 DNA: TGTGCCAGCAGCGCTACTCATCGGGACAAAACTAACTATGGCTACACCTTC
J gene: TRBJ2-1; clone size: -; D gene: TRBD1; V gene: TRBV7-9; CDR3 protein: CASSRWTGLGHEQFF; CDR3 DNA: TGTGCCAGCAGCCGCTGGACAGGGCTGGGCCATGAGCAGTTCTTC
J gene: TRBJ2-1; clone size: -; D gene: -; V gene: TRBV5-4; CDR3 protein: CASSSANSHNEQFF; CDR3 DNA: TGTGCCAGCAGCTCCGCGAACAGCCACAATGAGCAGTTCTTC
J gene: TRBJ2-1; clone size: few; D gene: -; V gene: TRBV6-2/TRBV6-3; CDR3 protein: CASSYGGLLDEQFF; CDR3 DNA: TGTGCCAGCAGTTATGGCGGACTGTTGGATGAGCAGTTCTTC
J gene: TRBJ1-5; clone size: -; D gene: -; V gene: TRBV30; CDR3 protein: CAWSPTGHGQPQHF; CDR3 DNA: TGTGCCTGGAGCCCAACAGGGCATGGACAGCCCCAGCATTTT
J gene: TRBJ1-2; clone size: -; D gene: -; V gene: TRBV30; CDR3 protein: CAWSVRGGRGNGYTF; CDR3 DNA: TGTGCCTGGAGTGTACGAGGGGGGCGGGGGAATGGCTACACCTTC
J gene: TRBJ1-1; clone size: once; D gene: TRBD1; V gene: TRBV4-1; CDR3 protein: CASSQDPGQGNTEAFF; CDR3 DNA: TGCGCCAGCAGCCAAGATCCGGGACAGGGGAACACTGAAGCTTTCTTT
J gene: TRBJ2-1; clone size: -; D gene: TRBD2; V gene: TRBV11-3; CDR3 protein: CASSLGLAHYNEQFF; CDR3 DNA: TGTGCCAGCAGCTTAGGACTAGCGCATTACAATGAGCAGTTCTTC
J gene: TRBJ2-7; clone size: few; D gene: -; V gene: TRBV6-2/TRBV6-3; CDR3 protein: CASSYAKVSYEQYF; CDR3 DNA: TGTGCCAGCAGTTATGCTAAGGTGTCCTACGAGCAGTACTTC
J gene: TRBJ1-4; clone size: once; D gene: -; V gene: TRBV6-6; CDR3 protein: CASSYTGGWEKLFF; CDR3 DNA: TGTGCCAGCAGTTACACGGGGGGCTGGGAAAAACTGTTTTTT
J gene: TRBJ2-3; clone size: -; D gene: -; V gene: TRBV27; CDR3 protein: CASTPDRQRDTQYF; CDR3 DNA: TGTGCCAGCACCCCAGACAGGCAAAGAGATACGCAGTATTTT
J gene: TRBJ2-1; clone size: -; D gene: TRBD2; V gene: TRBV7-8; CDR3 protein: CASSPPGGITSYNEQFF; CDR3 DNA: TGTGCCAGCAGCCCCCCCGGGGGGATTACCTCCTACAATGAGCAGTTCTTC
J gene: TRBJ2-7; clone size: -; D gene: -; V gene: TRBV7-9; CDR3 protein: CASSLAANGGQYF; CDR3 DNA: TGTGCCAGCAGCTTAGCCGCAAATGGAGGGCAGTACTTC
J gene: TRBJ2-2; clone size: -; D gene: -; V gene: TRBV2; CDR3 protein: CASRGPDRITGELFF; CDR3 DNA: TGTGCCAGCCGGGGGCCAGACAGGATAACCGGGGAGCTGTTTTTT
J gene: TRBJ2-7; clone size: once; D gene: TRBD2; V gene: TRBV7-3; CDR3 protein: CASSSGTSGSYEQYF; CDR3 DNA: TGTGCCAGCAGCTCTGGGACTAGCGGCTCCTACGAGCAGTACTTC
J gene: TRBJ1-3; clone size: -; D gene: -; V gene: TRBV5-6; CDR3 protein: CASSFVGAGNTIYF; CDR3 DNA: TGTGCCAGCAGCTTCGTCGGGGCTGGAAACACCATATATTTT
J gene: TRBJ2-5; clone size: -; D gene: -; V gene: TRBV7-2; CDR3 protein: CASSFQTGRGEETQYF; CDR3 DNA: TGTGCCAGCAGCTTCCAGACAGGGCGGGGGGAAGAGACCCAGTACTTC
J gene: TRBJ1-6; clone size: -; D gene: -; V gene: TRBV21-1; CDR3 protein: CATKGEPVPPTRNSPLHF; CDR3 DNA: TGTGCCACCAAGGGGGAACCCGTACCCCCTACGCGTAATTCACCCCTCCACTTT
J gene: TRBJ2-3; clone size: -; D gene: TRBD1; V gene: TRBV6-8; CDR3 protein: CASRETDRDGGTDTQYF; CDR3 DNA: TGTGCCAGCAGAGAGACTGACAGGGACGGAGGCACAGATACGCAGTATTTT
J gene: TRBJ1-1; clone size: -; D gene: TRBD1; V gene: TRBV5-4; CDR3 protein: CASRKTGLATEAFF; CDR3 DNA: TGTGCCAGCAGAAAGACAGGGCTGGCCACTGAAGCTTTCTTT
J gene: TRBJ2-2; clone size: -; D gene: -; V gene: TRBV2; CDR3 protein: CASSEFWEDTGELFF; CDR3 DNA: TGTGCCAGCAGTGAATTCTGGGAGGACACCGGGGAGCTGTTTTTT
J gene: TRBJ1-1; clone size: -; D gene: TRBD1; V gene: TRBV4-1; CDR3 protein: CASSEGGGRGQIGNTEAFF; CDR3 DNA: TGCGCCAGCAGCGAAGGAGGAGGCAGGGGGCAAATAGGGAACACTGAAGCTTTCTTT
J gene: TRBJ1-1; clone size: -; D gene: -; V gene: TRBV7-9; CDR3 protein: CASNFGRLENTEAFF; CDR3 DNA: TGTGCCAGCAACTTCGGACGCCTGGAGAACACTGAAGCTTTCTTT
J gene: TRBJ2-5; clone size: -; D gene: TRBD1; V gene: TRBV10-3; CDR3 protein: CAISERDRDRAFWEETQYF; CDR3 DNA: TGTGCCATCAGTGAGAGGGACCGGGACAGGGCATTTTGGGAAGAGACCCAGTACTTC
J gene: TRBJ2-6; clone size: -; D gene: -; V gene: TRBV5-1; CDR3 protein: CASGVAPIGANVLTF; CDR3 DNA: TGCGCCAGCGGGGTCGCTCCCATTGGGGCCAACGTCCTGACTTTC
J gene: TRBJ2-5; clone size: -; D gene: -; V gene: TRBV5-1; CDR3 protein: CASSFNENQETQYF; CDR3 DNA: TGCGCCAGCAGCTTTAATGAGAACCAAGAGACCCAGTACTTC
J gene: TRBJ2-3; clone size: once; D gene: TRBD2; V gene: TRBV7-2; CDR3 protein: CASSGTSGRRADTQYF; CDR3 DNA: TGTGCCAGCAGCGGCACGAGCGGGAGGAGGGCAGATACGCAGTATTTT
J gene: TRBJ2-5; clone size: -; D gene: -; V gene: TRBV2; CDR3 protein: CASSESGTRETQYF; CDR3 DNA: TGTGCCAGCAGTGAGTCCGGGACGAGAGAGACCCAGTACTTC
J gene: TRBJ2-3; clone size: once; D gene: -; V gene: TRBV12-3/TRBV12-4; CDR3 protein: CASSSRGGDTQYF; CDR3 DNA: TGTGCCAGCAGTTCCAGGGGTGGAGATACGCAGTATTTT
J gene: TRBJ1-3; clone size: -; D gene: -; V gene: TRBV28; CDR3 protein: CASSLDSGNTIYF; CDR3 DNA: TGTGCCAGCAGTTTAGATTCTGGAAACACCATATATTTT
J gene: TRBJ2-5; clone size: -; D gene: -; V gene: TRBV5-4; CDR3 protein: CASSLVGYRQETQYF; CDR3 DNA: TGTGCCAGCAGCTTGGTAGGGTACAGACAAGAGACCCAGTACTTC
J gene: TRBJ1-1; clone size: once; D gene: -; V gene: TRBV12-3/TRBV12-4; CDR3 protein: CASSLEVNTEAFF; CDR3 DNA: TGTGCCAGCAGTTTGGAAGTTAACACTGAAGCTTTCTTT
J gene: TRBJ2-7; clone size: few; D gene: -; V gene: TRBV7-9; CDR3 protein: CASSLDSRRGRGSEQYF; CDR3 DNA: TGTGCCAGCAGCTTAGACAGCCGGAGGGGGAGAGGTTCCGAGCAGTACTTC
J gene: TRBJ2-5; clone size: -; D gene: TRBD2; V gene: TRBV6-5; CDR3 protein: CASSPPGTSGLPQYF; CDR3 DNA: TGTGCCAGCAGTCCCCCTGGGACTAGCGGCTTGCCCCAGTACTTC
J gene: TRBJ2-2; clone size: -; D gene: -; V gene: TRBV13; CDR3 protein: CASQGRSNTGELFF; CDR3 DNA: TGTGCCAGCCAGGGCCGGAGCAACACCGGGGAGCTGTTTTTT
J gene: TRBJ1-6; clone size: -; D gene: TRBD1; V gene: TRBV7-3; CDR3 protein: CASSPDRGLNSPLHF; CDR3 DNA: TGTGCCAGCAGCCCCGACAGGGGGCTTAATTCACCCCTCCACTTT
J gene: TRBJ1-5; clone size: -; D gene: -; V gene: TRBV6-6; CDR3 protein: CASSYENQPQHF; CDR3 DNA: TGTGCCAGCAGTTATGAGAATCAGCCCCAGCATTTT
J gene: TRBJ2-7; clone size: -; D gene: -; V gene: TRBV25-1; CDR3 protein: CASSEAAGKGNYEQYF; CDR3 DNA: TGTGCCAGCAGTGAAGCGGCAGGGAAAGGGAACTACGAGCAGTACTTC